This T cell receptor (beta chain) was recovered during a study of vaccination and CD4 T cells after COVID-19. On the study more broadly: Samples taken post-COVID came a median approximately 100 days after diagnosis, ranging from 35 to 161.

The treatment denotes: roughly 11-day PBMC culture with coronavirus spike peptide pools or control peptides (ViraFEST assay). Having spent nine to eleven days in culture, CD4+ T cells were then isolated by negative selection. This CDR3 comprises 12 residues. Germline values: CDR1 SNHLY, CDR2 FYNNEI. V was clipped by 7 bases and J by 0 bases, with 6 bases between them. Researchers used the Oncomine TCR Beta short-read assay to sequence DNA from cultured CD4+ T cells. TCRdb redid the calling of the PCR reads with MiXCR, one entry per CDR3 protein. The table shows roughly 4,000 distinct CDR3 sequences, with approximately 50% occurring only once. Comment on this clonotype: Its antigen is unidentified.

The material sequenced was CD4+ T cells from blood, cultured in vitro. The chain is built from TRBV2 and TRBJ1-2; D not resolved. This sequence was found in a human donor who had recovered from COVID-19. CDR3 residues: CASKDPNYGYTF. Written as DNA, the CDR3 is TGTGCCAGCAAGGACCCTAACTATGGCTACACCTTC.